A selection of T cell receptor beta chains follows, all from one sample in a study of T cells in narcolepsy. Produced via immunoSEQ multiplex PCR; TCRdb's table is partial and in-frame only. The sample consists of tens of thousands of clones, 88% of them appearing once. The sequenced material came from CD45RA- memory CD4+ T cells from PBMCs. The receptors come from a human donor with narcolepsy. The CDR3 runs from the conserved cysteine through the conserved F or W. Fields, in order: V gene, D gene, clone size, J gene, CDR3 protein, CDR3 DNA. D genes are given only for firm matches. Expanded clones are given a class, and other clones once, few, many or no size at all.

>TRBV18|.|.|TRBJ1-6
CASSTATGPNSPLHF
TGTGCCAGCTCGACCGCGACAGGCCCTAATTCACCCCTCCACTTT
>TRBV2|TRBD1|.|TRBJ2-4
CASSRTGLRNIQYF
TGTGCCAGCAGCCGGACAGGGTTAAGAAACATTCAGTACTTC
>TRBV19|TRBD1|.|TRBJ2-7
CASRPGQGAGEQYF
TGTGCCAGTAGGCCGGGACAGGGGGCGGGGGAGCAGTACTTC
>TRBV11-3|.|.|TRBJ1-1
CASSFSPLGELQVFF
TGTGCCAGCAGCTTCAGCCCCTTGGGGGAGCTTCAAGTTTTCTTT
>TRBV30|.|.|TRBJ1-4
CAWHPGGATNEKLFF
TGTGCCTGGCACCCCGGGGGTGCAACTAATGAAAAACTGTTTTTT
>TRBV25-1|TRBD1|.|TRBJ1-5
CASAGGGNQPQHF
TGTGCCAGCGCAGGGGGCGGCAATCAGCCCCAGCATTTT
>TRBV6-1|.|.|TRBJ1-4
CASSEYSGVNGGLNEKLFF
TGTGCCAGCAGTGAATACTCCGGGGTCAACGGCGGTCTTAATGAAAAACTGTTTTTT
>TRBV14|.|.|TRBJ1-4
CASSQDPPGAPYEKLFF
TGTGCCAGCAGCCAAGATCCCCCGGGGGCACCCTATGAAAAACTGTTTTTT
>TRBV19|.|.|TRBJ1-2
CASSIASQGYGYTF
TGTGCCAGTAGTATAGCCTCACAGGGCTATGGCTACACCTTC
>TRBV20-1|.|.|TRBJ2-3
CSAEEGDTQYF
TGCAGTGCGGAGGAAGGAGATACGCAGTATTTT
>TRBV2|.|.|TRBJ2-7
CTSGNSYEQYF
TGTACCAGCGGCAACTCCTACGAGCAGTACTTC
>TRBV5-4|TRBD2|.|TRBJ2-2
CASSPGTTNTGELFF
TGTGCCAGCAGTCCCGGGACTACGAACACCGGGGAGCTGTTTTTT
>TRBV7-8|.|.|TRBJ2-7
CASSLGGGSYEQYF
TGTGCCAGCAGCTTGGGTGGCGGAAGCTACGAGCAGTACTTC
>TRBV7-9|.|few|TRBJ1-1
CAVAGRTEAFF
TGTGCGGTGGCGGGTCGGACTGAAGCTTTCTTT
>TRBV30|.|.|TRBJ1-1
CAWTGSRDTEAFF
TGTGCCTGGACCGGGTCGAGGGACACTGAAGCTTTCTTT
>TRBV7-3|TRBD2|once|TRBJ2-2
CASSLGTSGRAGELFF
TGTGCCAGCAGCTTAGGGACTAGCGGGAGGGCCGGGGAGCTGTTTTTT
>TRBV30|TRBD2|.|TRBJ2-3
CAWSVRLGGGSTDTQYF
TGTGCCTGGAGTGTACGGCTGGGCGGGGGAAGCACAGATACGCAGTATTTT
>TRBV7-9|TRBD2|.|TRBJ2-5
CASSTTLGTSGTQYF
TGTGCCAGCAGCACTACGCTCGGGACTAGCGGGACCCAGTACTTC
>TRBV5-5|TRBD2|.|TRBJ2-7
CASSFPGLAGGGDEQYF
TGTGCCAGCAGCTTCCCGGGACTAGCGGGTGGCGGGGACGAGCAGTACTTC
>TRBV4-2|.|.|TRBJ1-1
CASSQAGRPGAFF
TGTGCCAGCAGCCAAGCTGGACGGCCTGGAGCTTTCTTT
>TRBV7-8|TRBD1|.|TRBJ1-2
CASSLGIGGHYGYTF
TGTGCCAGCAGCTTAGGAATAGGGGGCCACTATGGCTACACCTTC
>TRBV7-2|TRBD2|.|TRBJ2-3
CASSLGAGVVTDTQYF
TGTGCCAGCAGCTTAGGCGCGGGAGTTGTCACAGATACGCAGTATTTT
>TRBV5-1|.|.|TRBJ1-3
CASSLASGGGNTIYF
TGCGCCAGCAGCTTGGCCTCGGGGGGCGGAAACACCATATATTTT
>TRBV2|.|.|TRBJ2-1
CASKAGSNNEQFF
TGTGCCAGCAAGGCGGGGTCGAACAATGAGCAGTTCTTC
>TRBV9|.|.|TRBJ1-6
CASSVGRDSPLHF
TGTGCCAGCAGCGTGGGGAGGGATTCACCCCTCCACTTT
>TRBV14|.|.|TRBJ2-7
CASSQEFHEQYF
TGTGCCAGCAGCCAAGAATTCCACGAGCAGTACTTC
>TRBV7-3|.|few|TRBJ2-7
CASSYGPSTYEQYF
TGTGCCAGCAGCTACGGGCCGTCTACCTACGAGCAGTACTTC
>TRBV28|.|.|TRBJ2-4
CASSFDGVAKNIQYF
TGTGCCAGCAGTTTCGACGGGGTAGCCAAAAACATTCAGTACTTC
>TRBV6-1|TRBD1|.|TRBJ2-7
CASWGQGDHEQYF
TGTGCCAGCTGGGGACAGGGGGACCACGAGCAGTACTTC
>TRBV7-9|.|few|TRBJ2-3
CASSQYTDTQYF
TGTGCCAGCAGCCAGTACACAGATACGCAGTATTTT
>TRBV10-3|.|.|TRBJ1-1
CAIRETPTGTEAFF
TGTGCCATCAGGGAGACTCCCACCGGCACTGAAGCTTTCTTT
>TRBV5-1|TRBD2|.|TRBJ2-1
CASSLGLAGSYNEQFF
TGCGCCAGCAGCTTGGGGTTAGCGGGGAGTTATAATGAGCAGTTCTTC
>TRBV5-8|.|.|TRBJ2-7
CASSLDRDPYEQYF
TGTGCCAGCAGCTTGGACAGGGACCCCTACGAGCAGTACTTC
>TRBV5-1|TRBD2|.|TRBJ2-3
CASSSPSGRRGDTQYF
TGCGCCAGCAGCAGCCCTAGCGGGAGAAGGGGAGATACGCAGTATTTT
>TRBV5-6|.|.|TRBJ2-1
CASSFLASSYNEQFF
TGTGCCAGCAGCTTTCTCGCTAGCTCCTACAATGAGCAGTTCTTC
>TRBV29-1|.|once|TRBJ2-4
CSVEGGPQNIQYF
TGCAGCGTTGAAGGGGGACCCCAAAACATTCAGTACTTC
>TRBV28|.|.|TRBJ1-2
CASSSRRRRGTF
TGTGCCAGCAGTTCCCGGAGGCGACGAGGCACCTTC
>TRBV2|.|.|TRBJ1-6
CASSETATLHF
TGTGCCAGCAGTGAGACGGCTACCCTCCACTTT
>TRBV7-2|.|.|TRBJ1-2
CASSLGSGRTAVGYTF
TGTGCCAGCAGCTTAGGATCCGGCAGAACTGCCGTAGGCTACACCTTC
>TRBV19|.|.|TRBJ1-1
CASSISVVAFF
TGTGCCAGTAGTATTAGTGTAGTTGCTTTCTTT
>TRBV18|.|.|TRBJ1-1
CASSREQGDTEAFF
TGTGCCAGCTCACGCGAACAGGGAGACACTGAAGCTTTCTTT
>TRBV11-3|TRBD2|.|TRBJ2-7
CASSLSGGIEQYF
TGTGCCAGCAGCTTAAGCGGGGGTATCGAGCAGTACTTC
>TRBV6-4|.|.|TRBJ1-4
CASSRNQGPNEKLFF
TGTGCCAGCAGTCGGAATCAGGGGCCAAACGAAAAACTGTTTTTT
>TRBV19|.|.|TRBJ1-1
CASSGQYTEAFF
TGTGCCAGTAGTGGACAGTACACTGAAGCTTTCTTT
>TRBV18|TRBD2|.|TRBJ2-1
CASSPPASGSIGEQFF
TGTGCCAGCTCACCACCGGCTAGCGGGAGCATCGGAGAGCAGTTCTTC
>TRBV19|.|.|TRBJ2-3
CASKAERGGNTDTQYF
TGTGCCAGTAAGGCCGAAAGGGGGGGGAACACAGATACGCAGTATTTT
>TRBV7-3|.|.|TRBJ1-1
CASSPGPYTEAFF
TGTGCCAGCAGCCCCGGCCCGTACACTGAAGCTTTCTTT
>TRBV6-1|.|.|TRBJ1-1
CASKSGVMNTEAFF
TGTGCCAGCAAGTCAGGGGTGATGAACACTGAAGCTTTCTTT
>TRBV19|.|.|TRBJ1-3
CASTVQSSGNTIYF
TGTGCCAGTACCGTACAGAGCTCTGGAAACACCATATATTTT
>TRBV6-1|.|once|TRBJ1-1
CASSATGPFMNTEAFF
TGTGCCAGCAGTGCAACGGGTCCCTTTATGAACACTGAAGCTTTCTTT
>TRBV9|.|.|TRBJ1-5
CASSVVKGRGMQCPGEHF
TGTGCCAGCAGCGTAGTAAAAGGGAGGGGTATGCAATGTCCTGGGGAGCATTTT